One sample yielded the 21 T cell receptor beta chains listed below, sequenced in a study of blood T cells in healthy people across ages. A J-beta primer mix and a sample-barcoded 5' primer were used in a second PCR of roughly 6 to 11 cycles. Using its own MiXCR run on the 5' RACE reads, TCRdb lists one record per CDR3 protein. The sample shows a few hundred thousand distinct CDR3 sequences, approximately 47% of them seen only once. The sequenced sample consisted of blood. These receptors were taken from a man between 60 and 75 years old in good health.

Here the CDR3 DNA reads TGCAGCGTTGAAATTAGGCAGGGTGCCTACACCTTC. This translates into CSVEIRQGAYTF. The rearrangement uses TRBV29-1 and TRBJ1-2, with TRBD1 as a possible D gene (5 bases). V lost 2 bases and J lost 10, with 14 bases in between. The CDR3 has 12 amino acids. The germline gives CDR1 SQVTM, CDR2 ANQGSEA.

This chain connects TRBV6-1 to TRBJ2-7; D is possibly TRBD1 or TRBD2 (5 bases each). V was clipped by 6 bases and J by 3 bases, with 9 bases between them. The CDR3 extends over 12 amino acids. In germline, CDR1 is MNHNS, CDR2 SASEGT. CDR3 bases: TGTGCCAGCAGGGGGGACGACTACGAGCAGTACTTC. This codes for CASRGDDYEQYF.

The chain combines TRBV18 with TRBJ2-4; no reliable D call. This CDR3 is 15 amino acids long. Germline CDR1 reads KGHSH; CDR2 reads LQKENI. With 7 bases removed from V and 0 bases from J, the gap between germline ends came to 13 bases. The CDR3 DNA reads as TGTGCCAGCTTGCCTCAGGAGATAGCCAAAAACATTCAGTACTTC. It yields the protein CASLPQEIAKNIQYF.

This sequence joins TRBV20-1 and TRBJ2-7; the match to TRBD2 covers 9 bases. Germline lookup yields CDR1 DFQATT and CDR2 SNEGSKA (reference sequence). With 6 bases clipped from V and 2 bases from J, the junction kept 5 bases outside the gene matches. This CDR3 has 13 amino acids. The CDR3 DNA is TGCAGTGCCGAACGCGGGAGGGCCTACGAGCAGTACTTC. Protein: CSAERGRAYEQYF.

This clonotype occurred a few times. The CDR3 bases are TGTGCCACCAGCAGAGATCTGGCCGAGACCCAGTACTTC. It specifies CATSRDLAETQYF. The genes are TRBV15 and TRBJ2-5; D unclear. V dropped 0 bases and J dropped 5 bases, with 7 bases sitting between them. This CDR3 is 13 amino acids long. From germline, CDR1 is LNHNV and CDR2 YYDKDF (reference sequence).

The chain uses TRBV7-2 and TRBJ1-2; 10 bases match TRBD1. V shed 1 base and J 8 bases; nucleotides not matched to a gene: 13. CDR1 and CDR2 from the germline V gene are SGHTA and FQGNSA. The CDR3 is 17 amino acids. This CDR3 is CASSLGEGTGARWGYTF. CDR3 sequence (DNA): TGTGCCAGCAGCTTAGGGGAAGGGACAGGGGCGCGGTGGGGCTACACCTTC.

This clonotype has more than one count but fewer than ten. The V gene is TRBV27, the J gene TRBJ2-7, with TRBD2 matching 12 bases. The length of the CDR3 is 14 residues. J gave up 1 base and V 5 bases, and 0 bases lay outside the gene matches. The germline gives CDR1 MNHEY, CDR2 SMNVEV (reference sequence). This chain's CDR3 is CASSTSGRSYEQYF. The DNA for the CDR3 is TGTGCCAGCAGTACTAGCGGGAGGTCCTACGAGCAGTACTTC.

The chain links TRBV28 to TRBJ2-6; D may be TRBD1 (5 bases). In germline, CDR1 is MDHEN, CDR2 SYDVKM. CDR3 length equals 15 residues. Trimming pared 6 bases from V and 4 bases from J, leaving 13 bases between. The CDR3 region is CASSHPGSGANVLTF. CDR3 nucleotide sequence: TGTGCCAGCAGCCACCCAGGGTCCGGGGCCAACGTCCTGACTTTC.

Here the CDR3 reads CASSESNDYGYTF. CDR3 DNA sequence: TGTGCCAGCAGTGAATCGAACGACTATGGCTACACCTTC. J is TRBJ1-2 and V is TRBV25-1; D is ambiguous. In germline, CDR1 is MGHDK, CDR2 SYGVNS. CDR3 length: 13 residues. The ends were cut back, 1 base at V and 3 bases at J, with 6 bases in the middle.

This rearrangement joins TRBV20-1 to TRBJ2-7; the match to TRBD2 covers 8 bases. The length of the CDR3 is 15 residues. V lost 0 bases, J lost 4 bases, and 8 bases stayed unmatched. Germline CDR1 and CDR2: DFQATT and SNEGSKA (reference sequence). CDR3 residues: CSARDTGLAGYEQYF. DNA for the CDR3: TGCAGTGCTAGAGATACCGGACTAGCAGGGTACGAGCAGTACTTC.

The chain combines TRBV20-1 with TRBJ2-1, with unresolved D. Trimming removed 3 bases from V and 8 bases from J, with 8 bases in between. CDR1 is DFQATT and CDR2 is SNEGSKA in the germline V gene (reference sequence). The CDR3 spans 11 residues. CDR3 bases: TGCAGTGCTAGGGGGAACCATGAGCAGTTCTTC. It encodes CSARGNHEQFF.

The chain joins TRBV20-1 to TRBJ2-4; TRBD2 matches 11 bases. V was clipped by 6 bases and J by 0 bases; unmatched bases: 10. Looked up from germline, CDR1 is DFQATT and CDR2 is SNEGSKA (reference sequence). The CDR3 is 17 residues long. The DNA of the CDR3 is TGCAGTGCCGGATTAGCGGGAGGGACACTAGCCAAAAACATTCAGTACTTC. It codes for CSAGLAGGTLAKNIQYF.

CDR3 DNA: TGTGCCACCAGTGATTTTGGGGAGGCAGCAGGTACGCAGTATTTT. Its translation is CATSDFGEAAGTQYF. V is TRBV24-1 and J is TRBJ2-3; D perhaps matches TRBD2 (6 bases). The V gene's germline CDR1 is KGHDR and CDR2 SFDVKD. Between the trimmed V and J ends, which lost 1 base and 8 bases, there was a span of 15 bases. The CDR3 is 15 residues long.

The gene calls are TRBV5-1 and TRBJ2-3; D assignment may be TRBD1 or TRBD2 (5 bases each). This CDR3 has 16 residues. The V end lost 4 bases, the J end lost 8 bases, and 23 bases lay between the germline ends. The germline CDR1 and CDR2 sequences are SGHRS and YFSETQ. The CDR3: CASSTLRGPGSSTQYF. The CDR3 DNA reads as TGCGCCAGCAGCACCCTCCGGGGCCCGGGGTCAAGTACGCAGTATTTT.

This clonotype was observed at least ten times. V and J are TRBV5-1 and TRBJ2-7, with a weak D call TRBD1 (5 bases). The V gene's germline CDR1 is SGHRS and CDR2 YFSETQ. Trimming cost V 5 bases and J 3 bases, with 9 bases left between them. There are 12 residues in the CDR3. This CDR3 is CASSHQGYEQYF. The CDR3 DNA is TGCGCCAGCAGTCACCAGGGCTACGAGCAGTACTTC.

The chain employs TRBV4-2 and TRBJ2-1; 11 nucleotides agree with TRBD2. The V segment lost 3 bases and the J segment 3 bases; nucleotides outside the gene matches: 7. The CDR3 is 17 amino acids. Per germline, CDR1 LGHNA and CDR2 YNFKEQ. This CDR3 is CASSQELSGRGYNEQFF. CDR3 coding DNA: TGTGCCAGCAGCCAGGAACTTAGCGGGAGGGGCTACAATGAGCAGTTCTTC.

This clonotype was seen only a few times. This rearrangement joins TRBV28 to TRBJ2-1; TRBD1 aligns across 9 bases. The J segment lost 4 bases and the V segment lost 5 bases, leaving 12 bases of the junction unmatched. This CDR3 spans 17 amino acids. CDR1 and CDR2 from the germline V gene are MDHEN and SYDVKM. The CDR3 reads CASSALGLGQGYNEQFF. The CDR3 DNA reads TGTGCCAGCAGTGCCCTGGGATTGGGACAGGGTTACAATGAGCAGTTCTTC.

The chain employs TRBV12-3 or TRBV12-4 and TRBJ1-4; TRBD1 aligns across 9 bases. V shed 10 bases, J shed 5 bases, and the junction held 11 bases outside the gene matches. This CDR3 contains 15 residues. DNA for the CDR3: TGTGCCAACAGCCACTCACAGGGGGCGAATGAAAAACTGTTTTTT. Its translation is CANSHSQGANEKLFF.

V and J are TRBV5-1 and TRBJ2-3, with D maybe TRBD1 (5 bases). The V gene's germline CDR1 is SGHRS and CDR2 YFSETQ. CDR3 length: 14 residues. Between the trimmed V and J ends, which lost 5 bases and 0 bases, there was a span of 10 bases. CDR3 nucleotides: TGCGCCAGCAGGGACAACCCTAGCACAGATACGCAGTATTTT. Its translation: CASRDNPSTDTQYF.

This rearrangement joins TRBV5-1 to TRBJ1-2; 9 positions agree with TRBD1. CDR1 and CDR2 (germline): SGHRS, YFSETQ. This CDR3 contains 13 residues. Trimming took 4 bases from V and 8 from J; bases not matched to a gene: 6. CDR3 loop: CASSNGQGLGYTF. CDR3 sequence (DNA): TGCGCCAGCAGCAATGGACAGGGGCTCGGCTACACCTTC. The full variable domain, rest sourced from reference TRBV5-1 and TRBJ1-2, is KAGVTQTPRYLIKTRGQQVTLSCSPISGHRSVSWYQQTPGQGLQFLFEYFSETQRNKGNFPGRFSGRQFSNSRSEMNVSTLELGDSALYLCASSNGQGLGYTFGSGTRLTVV.

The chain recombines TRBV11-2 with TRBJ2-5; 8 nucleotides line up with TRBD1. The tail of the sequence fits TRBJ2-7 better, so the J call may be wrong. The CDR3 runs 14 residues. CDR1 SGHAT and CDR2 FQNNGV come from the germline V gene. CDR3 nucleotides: TGTGCCAGCAGCTCCGACAGGGGTACCTACGAGCAGTACTTC. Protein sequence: CASSSDRGTYEQYF.